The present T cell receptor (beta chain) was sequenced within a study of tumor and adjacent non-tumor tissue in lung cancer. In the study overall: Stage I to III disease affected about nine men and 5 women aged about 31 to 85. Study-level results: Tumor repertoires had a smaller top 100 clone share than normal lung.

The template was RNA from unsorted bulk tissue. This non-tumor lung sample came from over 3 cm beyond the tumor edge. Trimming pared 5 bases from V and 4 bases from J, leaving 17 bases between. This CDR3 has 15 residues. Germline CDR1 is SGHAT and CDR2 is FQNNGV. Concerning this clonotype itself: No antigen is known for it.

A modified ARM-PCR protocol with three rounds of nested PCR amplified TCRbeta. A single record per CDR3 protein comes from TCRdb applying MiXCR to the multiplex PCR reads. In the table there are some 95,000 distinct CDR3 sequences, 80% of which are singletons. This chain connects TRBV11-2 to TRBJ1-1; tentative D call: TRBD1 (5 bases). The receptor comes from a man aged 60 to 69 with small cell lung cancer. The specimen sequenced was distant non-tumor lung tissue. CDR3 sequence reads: CASSDTWGRGTEAFF. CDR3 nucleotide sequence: TGTGCCAGCAGCGATACATGGGGCAGAGGCACTGAAGCTTTCTTT.